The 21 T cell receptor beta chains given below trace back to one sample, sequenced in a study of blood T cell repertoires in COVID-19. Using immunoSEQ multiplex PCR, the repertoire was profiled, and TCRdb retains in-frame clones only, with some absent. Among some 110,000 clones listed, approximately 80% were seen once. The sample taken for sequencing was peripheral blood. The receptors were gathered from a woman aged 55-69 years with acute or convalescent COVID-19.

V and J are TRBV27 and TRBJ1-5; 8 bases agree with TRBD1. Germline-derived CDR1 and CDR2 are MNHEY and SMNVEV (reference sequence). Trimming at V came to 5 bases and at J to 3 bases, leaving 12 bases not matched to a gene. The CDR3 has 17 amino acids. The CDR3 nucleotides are TGTGCCAGCAGTGCAACTCCGGGACAGGCCGTCAATCAGCCCCAGCATTTT. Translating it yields CASSATPGQAVNQPQHF.

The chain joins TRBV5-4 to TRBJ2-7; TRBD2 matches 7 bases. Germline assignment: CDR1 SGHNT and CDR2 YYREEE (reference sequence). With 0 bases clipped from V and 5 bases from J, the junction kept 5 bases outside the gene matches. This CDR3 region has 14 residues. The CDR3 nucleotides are TGTGCCAGCAGCTTGGGCCGGGGGGAAAACGAGCAGTACTTC. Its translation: CASSLGRGENEQYF.

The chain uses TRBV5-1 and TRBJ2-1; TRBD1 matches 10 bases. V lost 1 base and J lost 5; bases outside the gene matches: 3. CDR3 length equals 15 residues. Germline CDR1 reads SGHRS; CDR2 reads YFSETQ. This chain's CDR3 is CASSLRTGGNNEQFF. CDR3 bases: TGCGCCAGCAGCTTGCGGACAGGGGGAAACAATGAGCAGTTCTTC.

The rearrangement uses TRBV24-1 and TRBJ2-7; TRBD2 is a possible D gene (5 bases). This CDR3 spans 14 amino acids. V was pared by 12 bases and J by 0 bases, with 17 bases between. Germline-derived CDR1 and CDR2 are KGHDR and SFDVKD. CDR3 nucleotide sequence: TGTGCCGACGGGAAGGATACGAGCTCCTACGAGCAGTACTTC. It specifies CADGKDTSSYEQYF.

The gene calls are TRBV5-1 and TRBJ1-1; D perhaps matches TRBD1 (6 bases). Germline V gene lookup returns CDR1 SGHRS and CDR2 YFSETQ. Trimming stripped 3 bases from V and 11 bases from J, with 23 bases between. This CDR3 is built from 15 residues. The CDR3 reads CASSWEGGASGRAFF. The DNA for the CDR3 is TGCGCCAGCAGCTGGGAGGGGGGCGCGTCAGGTAGGGCTTTCTTT. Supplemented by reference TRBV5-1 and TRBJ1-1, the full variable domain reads KAGVTQTPRYLIKTRGQQVTLSCSPISGHRSVSWYQQTPGQGLQFLFEYFSETQRNKGNFPGRFSGRQFSNSRSEMNVSTLELGDSALYLCASSWEGGASGRAFFGQGTRLTVV.

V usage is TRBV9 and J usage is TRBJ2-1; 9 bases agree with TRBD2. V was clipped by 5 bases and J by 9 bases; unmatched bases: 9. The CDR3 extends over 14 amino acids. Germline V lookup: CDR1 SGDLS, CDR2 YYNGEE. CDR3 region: CASSLLREGSEQFF. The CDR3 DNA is TGTGCCAGCAGTCTTTTGCGGGAGGGCAGTGAGCAGTTCTTC.

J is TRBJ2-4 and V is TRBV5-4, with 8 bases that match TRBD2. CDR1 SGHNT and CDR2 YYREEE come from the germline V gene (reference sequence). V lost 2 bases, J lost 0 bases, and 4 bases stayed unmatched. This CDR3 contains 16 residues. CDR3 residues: CASSLVSGVAKNIQYF. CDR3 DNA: TGTGCCAGCAGCTTAGTTAGCGGGGTAGCCAAAAACATTCAGTACTTC.

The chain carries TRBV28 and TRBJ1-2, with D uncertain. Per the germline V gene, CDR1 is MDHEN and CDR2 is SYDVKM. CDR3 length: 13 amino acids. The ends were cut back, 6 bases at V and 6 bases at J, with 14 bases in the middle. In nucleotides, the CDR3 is TGTGCCAGCAGACACAAGGGAGGAGATGGCTACACCTTC. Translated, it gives CASRHKGGDGYTF.

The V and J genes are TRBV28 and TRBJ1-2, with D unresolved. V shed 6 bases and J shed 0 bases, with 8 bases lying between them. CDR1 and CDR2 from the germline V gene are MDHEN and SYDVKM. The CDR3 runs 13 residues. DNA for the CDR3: TGTGCCAGCAGCCTGGGAGCTAACTATGGCTACACCTTC. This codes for CASSLGANYGYTF.

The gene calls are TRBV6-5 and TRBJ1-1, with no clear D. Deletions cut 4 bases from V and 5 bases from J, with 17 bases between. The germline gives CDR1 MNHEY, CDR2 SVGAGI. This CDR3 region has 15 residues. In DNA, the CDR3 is TGTGCCAGCAGTTCTCTACCGGGGTTAAAGACTGAAGCTTTCTTT. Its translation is CASSSLPGLKTEAFF.

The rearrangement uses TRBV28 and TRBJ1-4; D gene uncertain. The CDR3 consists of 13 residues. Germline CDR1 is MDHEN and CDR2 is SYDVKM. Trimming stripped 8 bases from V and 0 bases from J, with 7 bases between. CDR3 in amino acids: CASQSSTNEKLFF. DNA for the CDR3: TGTGCCAGCCAGTCGTCAACTAATGAAAAACTGTTTTTT.

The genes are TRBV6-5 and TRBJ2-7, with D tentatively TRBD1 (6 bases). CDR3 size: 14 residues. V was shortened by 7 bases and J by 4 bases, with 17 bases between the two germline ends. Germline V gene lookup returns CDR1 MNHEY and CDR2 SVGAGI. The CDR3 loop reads CASKYGETGYEQYF. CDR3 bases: TGTGCCAGCAAATACGGGGAAACAGGGTACGAGCAGTACTTC.

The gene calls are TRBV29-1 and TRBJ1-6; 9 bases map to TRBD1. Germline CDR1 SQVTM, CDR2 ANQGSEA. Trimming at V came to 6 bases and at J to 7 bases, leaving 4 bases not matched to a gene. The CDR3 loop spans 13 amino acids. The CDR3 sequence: CSVRDRDNSPLHF. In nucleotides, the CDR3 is TGCAGCGTGAGGGACAGGGACAATTCACCCCTCCACTTT.

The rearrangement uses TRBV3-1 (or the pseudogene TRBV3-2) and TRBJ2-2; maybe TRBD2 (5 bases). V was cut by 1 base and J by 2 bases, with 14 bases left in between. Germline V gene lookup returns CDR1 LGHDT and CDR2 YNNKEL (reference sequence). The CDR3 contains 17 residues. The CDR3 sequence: CASSQVTGSPNTGELFF. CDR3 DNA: TGTGCCAGCAGCCAAGTCACGGGATCTCCTAACACCGGGGAGCTGTTTTTT.

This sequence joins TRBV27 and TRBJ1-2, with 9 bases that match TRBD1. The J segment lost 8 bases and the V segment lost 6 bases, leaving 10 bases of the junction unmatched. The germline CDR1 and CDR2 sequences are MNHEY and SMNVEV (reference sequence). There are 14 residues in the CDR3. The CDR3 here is CASSRRGQGGGYTF. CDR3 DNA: TGTGCCAGCAGCCGGAGGGGACAGGGTGGAGGCTACACCTTC.

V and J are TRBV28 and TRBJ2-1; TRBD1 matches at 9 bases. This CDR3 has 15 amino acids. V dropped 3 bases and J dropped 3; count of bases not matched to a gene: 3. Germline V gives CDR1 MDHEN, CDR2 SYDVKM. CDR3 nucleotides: TGTGCCAGCAGTTTTCCGGGACAGGGCTACAATGAGCAGTTCTTC. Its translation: CASSFPGQGYNEQFF.

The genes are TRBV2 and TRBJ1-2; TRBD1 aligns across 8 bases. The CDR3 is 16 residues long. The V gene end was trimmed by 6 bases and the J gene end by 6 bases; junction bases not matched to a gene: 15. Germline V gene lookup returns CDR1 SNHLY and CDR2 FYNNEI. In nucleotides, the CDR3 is TGTGCCAGCAGGACGGGGGCAGGGGGCGATTTCAATGGCTACACCTTC. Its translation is CASRTGAGGDFNGYTF.

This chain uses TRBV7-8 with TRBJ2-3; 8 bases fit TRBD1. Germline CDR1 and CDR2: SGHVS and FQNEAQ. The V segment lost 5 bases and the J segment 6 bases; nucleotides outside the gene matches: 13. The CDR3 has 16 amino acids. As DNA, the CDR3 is TGTGCCAGCAGCCAAAGACAGGGGTCTATAATGGATACGCAGTATTTT. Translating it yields CASSQRQGSIMDTQYF.

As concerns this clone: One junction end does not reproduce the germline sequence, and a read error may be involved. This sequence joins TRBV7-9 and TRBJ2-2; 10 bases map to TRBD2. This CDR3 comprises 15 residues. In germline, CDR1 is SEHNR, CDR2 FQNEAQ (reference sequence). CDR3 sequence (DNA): TGTGCCAGCAGCATAGCGGGAGGCGTAACCGGGGAGCTGTTTTTT. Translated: CASSIAGGVTGELFF.

The CDR3 nucleotides read TGTGCCAGCACTCTCGCCGGGGCAACTAATGAAAAACTGTTTTTT. Translating gives CASTLAGATNEKLFF. This rearrangement joins TRBV5-4 to TRBJ1-4; D call uncertain. V was pared by 6 bases and J by 0 bases, with 12 bases between. The length of the CDR3 is 15 residues. Germline CDR1 SGHNT, CDR2 YYREEE (reference sequence).

CDR3 nucleotide sequence: TGTGCCAGCTCACCAGACGGACAGGGCAGCAATCAGCCCCAGCATTTT. It translates to CASSPDGQGSNQPQHF. The J gene is TRBJ1-5, the V gene TRBV18; 8 nucleotides match TRBD1. This CDR3 has 16 residues. The V gene's germline CDR1 is KGHSH and CDR2 LQKENI. The V segment lost 2 bases and the J segment 1 base; nucleotides outside the gene matches: 4.